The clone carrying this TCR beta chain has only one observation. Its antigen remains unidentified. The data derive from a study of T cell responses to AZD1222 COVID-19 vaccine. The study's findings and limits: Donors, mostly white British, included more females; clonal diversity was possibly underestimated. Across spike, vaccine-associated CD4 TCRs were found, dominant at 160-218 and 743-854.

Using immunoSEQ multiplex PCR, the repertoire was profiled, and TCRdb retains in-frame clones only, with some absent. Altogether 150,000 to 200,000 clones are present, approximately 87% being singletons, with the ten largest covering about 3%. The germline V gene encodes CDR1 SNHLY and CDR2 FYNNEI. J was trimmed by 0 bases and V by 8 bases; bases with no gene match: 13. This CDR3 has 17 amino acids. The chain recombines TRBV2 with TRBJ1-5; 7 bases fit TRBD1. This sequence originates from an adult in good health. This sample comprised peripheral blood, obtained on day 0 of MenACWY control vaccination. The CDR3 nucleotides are TGTGCCAGCCAATCGGACAGGAGCAGATATAGCAATCAGCCCCAGCATTTT. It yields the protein CASQSDRSRYSNQPQHF.